The clone carrying this T cell receptor (beta chain) was detected many times. The V gene's germline CDR1 is SQVTM and CDR2 ANQGSEA. Between the trimmed V and J ends, which lost 8 bases and 6 bases, there was a span of 17 bases. CDR3 length equals 13 residues. MiXCR was run by TCRdb on the 5' RACE reads, yielding one entry per CDR3 protein. The table lists over 35,000 distinct CDR3 sequences, 6% to 7% of them singletons, with more than 9% in the top ten. The data were taken from a study of T cells after yellow fever vaccination. Sequencing used PBMCs, either bulk or a sorted T-cell subset (CD4+, CD8+, memory, or dextramer-sorted; not recorded which), obtained 45 days after the yellow fever booster vaccination. This chain joins TRBV29-1 and TRBJ2-1; D not resolved. The sequence derives from a man aged 25 to 40 who received the YFV17D yellow fever vaccine. CDR3 coding DNA: TGCAGCCTTGCCCCAGTGGGTCGCAATGAGCAGTTCTTC. Its protein is CSLAPVGRNEQFF.